Listed below are T cell receptor beta chains from one sample, sequenced in a study of regulatory T cells in long-lasting Graves disease. MiXCR, applied by TCRdb to the multiplex PCR reads, yields one record per CDR3 protein. The sample holds some 500,000 distinct CDR3 sequences; about 13% are singletons and the top ten take 10%. The same specimen was also included in a second study, on T cells in Graves' hyperthyroidism and ophthalmopathy.

The sequences come from peripheral blood mononuclear cells (PBMCs), collected at new diagnosis, from a patient treated with antithyroid drugs. The receptor set was obtained from a man younger than 40 with Graves disease. The CDR3 runs from the conserved cysteine through the conserved F or W. The order of the fields is CDR3 protein, CDR3 DNA, J gene, V gene, D gene, clone size. A D gene is named only where the DNA matches it firmly. Clone size is stated in some rows and not others, as once, few, many or a class when expanded.

CASRFSGRGGTDTQYF	TGCGCCAGCAGGTTTAGCGGGCGAGGAGGCACAGATACGCAGTATTTT	TRBJ2-3	TRBV5-1	TRBD2	few
CASSLASGLPQETQYF	TGCGCCAGCAGCTTAGCCTCCGGACTACCGCAAGAGACCCAGTACTTC	TRBJ2-5	TRBV5-1	NA	NA
CASSLWGQLGPNEQFF	TGTGCCAGCAGTTTATGGGGCCAATTGGGGCCTAATGAGCAGTTCTTC	TRBJ2-1	TRBV28	NA	many
CASSTLGSTADTQYF	TGTGCCAGCAGTACCCTAGGGAGCACCGCAGATACGCAGTATTTT	TRBJ2-3	TRBV12-3/TRBV12-4	NA	many
CSARDSYDSPLHF	TGCAGTGCTAGAGACAGTTACGATTCACCCCTCCACTTT	TRBJ1-6	TRBV20-1	NA	many
CASSMEGQDIQYF	TGTGCCAGTAGTATGGAAGGGCAGGACATTCAGTACTTC	TRBJ2-4	TRBV19	NA	few
CASSPWANTEAFF	TGTGCCAGCAGCCCTTGGGCAAACACTGAAGCTTTCTTT	TRBJ1-1	TRBV12-3/TRBV12-4	NA	NA
CASRFGRGAYGYTF	TGTGCCAGCAGGTTCGGACGCGGGGCCTATGGCTACACCTTC	TRBJ1-2	TRBV6-1	NA	many
CASSQPGQGVGNEQFF	TGTGCCAGCAGTCAACCGGGACAGGGGGTTGGCAATGAGCAGTTCTTC	TRBJ2-1	TRBV25-1	TRBD1	many
CASSRGEGTSTDTQYF	TGCGCCAGCAGCCGAGGGGAAGGAACTAGCACAGATACGCAGTATTTT	TRBJ2-3	TRBV4-1	NA	few
CASSDSLVGSGTGELFF	TGTGCCAGCAGTGACTCGCTTGTGGGTTCGGGCACCGGGGAGCTGTTTTTT	TRBJ2-2	TRBV6-4	NA	few
CASSVATGIAGNTDTQYF	TGTGCCAGCAGCGTAGCTACTGGGATAGCGGGAAACACAGATACGCAGTATTTT	TRBJ2-3	TRBV9	TRBD2	NA
CASKVKGLPSYEQYF	TGTGCCAGCAAAGTCAAGGGATTGCCCTCCTACGAGCAGTACTTC	TRBJ2-7	TRBV6-1	NA	many
CASSLEHSQETQYF	TGCGCCAGCAGCTTGGAACACAGCCAAGAGACCCAGTACTTC	TRBJ2-5	TRBV5-1	NA	NA